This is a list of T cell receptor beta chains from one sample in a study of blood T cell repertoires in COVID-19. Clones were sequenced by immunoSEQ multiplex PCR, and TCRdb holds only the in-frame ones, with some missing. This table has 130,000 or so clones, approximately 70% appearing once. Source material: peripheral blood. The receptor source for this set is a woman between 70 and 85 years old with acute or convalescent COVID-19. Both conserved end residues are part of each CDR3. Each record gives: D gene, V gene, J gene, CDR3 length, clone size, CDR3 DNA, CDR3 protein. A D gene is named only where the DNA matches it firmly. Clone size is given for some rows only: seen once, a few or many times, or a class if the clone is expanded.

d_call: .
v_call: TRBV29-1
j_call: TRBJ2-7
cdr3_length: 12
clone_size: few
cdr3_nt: TGCAGCGTTCGGAGGGACTCCTACGAGCAGTACTTC
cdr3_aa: CSVRRDSYEQYF

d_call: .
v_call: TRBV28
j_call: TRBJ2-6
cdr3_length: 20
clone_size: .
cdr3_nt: TGTGCCAGCAGTCCACGGACAGAGCTCCCCTCCCTTTCTGGGGCCAACGTCCTGACTTTC
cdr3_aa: CASSPRTELPSLSGANVLTF

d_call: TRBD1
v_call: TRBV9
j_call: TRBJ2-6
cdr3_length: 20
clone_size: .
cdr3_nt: TGTGCCAGCAGCCCAAACTCCGGGACAGGGAAAAGCTCTGGGGCCAACGTCCTGACTTTC
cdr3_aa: CASSPNSGTGKSSGANVLTF

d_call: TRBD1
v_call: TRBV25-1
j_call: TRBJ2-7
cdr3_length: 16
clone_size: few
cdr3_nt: TGTGCCAGCAGTGACCCACAGGGGAGAAGCTCCTACGAGCAGTACTTC
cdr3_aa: CASSDPQGRSSYEQYF

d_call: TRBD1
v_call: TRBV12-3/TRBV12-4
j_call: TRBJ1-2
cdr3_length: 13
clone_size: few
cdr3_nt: TGTGCCAGCACAGGGGGCACTAACTATGGCTACACCTTC
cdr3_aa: CASTGGTNYGYTF

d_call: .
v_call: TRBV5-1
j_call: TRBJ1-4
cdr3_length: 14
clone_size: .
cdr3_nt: TGCGCCAGCAGCTTGGGGCAGGCGAATGAAAAACTGTTTTTT
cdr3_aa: CASSLGQANEKLFF

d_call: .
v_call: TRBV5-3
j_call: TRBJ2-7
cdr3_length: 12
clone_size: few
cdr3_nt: TGTGCCAGAAGCACCGGGGGCTACGAGCAGTACTTC
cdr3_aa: CARSTGGYEQYF

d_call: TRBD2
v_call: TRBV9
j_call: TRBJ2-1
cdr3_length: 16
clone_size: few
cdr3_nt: TGTGCCAGCAGCGTCCCCTCTAGCGGGCCCCCGAGGGAGCAGTTCTTC
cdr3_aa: CASSVPSSGPPREQFF

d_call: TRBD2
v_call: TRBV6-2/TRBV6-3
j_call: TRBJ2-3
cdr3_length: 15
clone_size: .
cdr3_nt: TGTGCCAGCAGTTACGGGGGGGGGAACACAGATACGCAGTATTTT
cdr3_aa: CASSYGGGNTDTQYF

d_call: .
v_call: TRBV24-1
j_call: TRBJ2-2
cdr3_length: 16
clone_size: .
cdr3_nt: TGTGCCACCAGTGACCCCGACAGCCCGAACACCGGGGAGCTGTTTTTT
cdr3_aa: CATSDPDSPNTGELFF

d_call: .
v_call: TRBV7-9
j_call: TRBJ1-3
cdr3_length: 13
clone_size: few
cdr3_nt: TGTGCCAGCAGCCCGGGGGCTGGAAACACCATATATTTT
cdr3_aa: CASSPGAGNTIYF

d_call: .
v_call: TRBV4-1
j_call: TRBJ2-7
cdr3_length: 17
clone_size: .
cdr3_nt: TGCGCCAGCAGCCAAGATCTCGGGGTCAGTGCATTTTACGAGCAGTACTTC
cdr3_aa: CASSQDLGVSAFYEQYF

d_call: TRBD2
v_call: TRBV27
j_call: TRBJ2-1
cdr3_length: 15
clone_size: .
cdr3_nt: TGTGCCAGCAGTGGTTTAGGACTAGCGACGAATGAGCAGTTCTTC
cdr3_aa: CASSGLGLATNEQFF

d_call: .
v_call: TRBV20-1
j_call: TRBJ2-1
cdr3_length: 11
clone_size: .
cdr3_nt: TGCAGTGCCCCCCGGGGAGCGGAGCAGTTCTTC
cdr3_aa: CSAPRGAEQFF

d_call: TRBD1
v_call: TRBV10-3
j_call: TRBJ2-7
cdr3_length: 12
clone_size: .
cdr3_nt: TGTGCCATCAGTGGGGACAGGTACGAGCAGTACTTC
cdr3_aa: CAISGDRYEQYF

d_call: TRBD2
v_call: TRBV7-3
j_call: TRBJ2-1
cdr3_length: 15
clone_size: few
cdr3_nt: TGTGCCAGCAGCTTTCAGGGAGGGCCGTGGAATGAGCAGTTCTTC
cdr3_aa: CASSFQGGPWNEQFF

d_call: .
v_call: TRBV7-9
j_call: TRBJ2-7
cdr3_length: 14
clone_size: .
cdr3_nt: TGTGCCAGCAGCTCGGACAGGGACTACTACGAGCAGTACTTC
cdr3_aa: CASSSDRDYYEQYF

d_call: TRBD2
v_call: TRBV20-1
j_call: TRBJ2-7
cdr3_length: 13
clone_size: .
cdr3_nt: TGCAGTGCTAGTAAGGCGGGAGGCCACGAGCAGTACTTC
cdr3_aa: CSASKAGGHEQYF

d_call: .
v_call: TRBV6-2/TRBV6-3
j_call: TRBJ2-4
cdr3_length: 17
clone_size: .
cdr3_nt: TGTGCCAGCAGTTTATCATACAGCCTGAGAGCCAAAAACATTCAGTACTTC
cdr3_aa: CASSLSYSLRAKNIQYF

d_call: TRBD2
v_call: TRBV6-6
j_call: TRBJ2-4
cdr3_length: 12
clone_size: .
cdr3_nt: TGTGCCAGCAGCTACGGACTAGATTTTTCCCACTTC
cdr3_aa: CASSYGLDFSHF

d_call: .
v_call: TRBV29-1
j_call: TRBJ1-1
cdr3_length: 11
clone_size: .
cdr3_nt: TGCAGCGTCGCGGAGAGCACTGAAGCTTTCTTT
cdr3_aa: CSVAESTEAFF

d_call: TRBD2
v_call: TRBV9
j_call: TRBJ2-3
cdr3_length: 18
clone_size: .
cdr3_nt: TGTGCCAGCAGCGGTCGACTAGCGGGGGTATTGGGATTAGATACGCAGTATTTT
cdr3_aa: CASSGRLAGVLGLDTQYF

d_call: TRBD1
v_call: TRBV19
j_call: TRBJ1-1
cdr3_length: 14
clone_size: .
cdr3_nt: TGTGCCAGTAGTATCTCCGACAGGGCCACGAAGGCTTTCTTT
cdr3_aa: CASSISDRATKAFF

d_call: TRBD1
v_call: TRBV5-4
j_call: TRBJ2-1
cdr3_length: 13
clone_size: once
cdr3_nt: TGTGCCAGCAGCCGGACAGGGGTGGTTGAGCAGTTCTTC
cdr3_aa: CASSRTGVVEQFF

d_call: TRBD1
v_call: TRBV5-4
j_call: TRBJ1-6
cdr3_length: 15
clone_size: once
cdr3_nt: TGTGCCAGCAGTTTGGGACAGGGGGCAAATTCACCCCTCCACTTT
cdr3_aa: CASSLGQGANSPLHF

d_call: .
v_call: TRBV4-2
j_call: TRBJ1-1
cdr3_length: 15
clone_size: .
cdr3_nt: TGTGCCAGCAGCCAAGCTTTCAAGCTGAACACTGAAGCTTTCTTT
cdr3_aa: CASSQAFKLNTEAFF

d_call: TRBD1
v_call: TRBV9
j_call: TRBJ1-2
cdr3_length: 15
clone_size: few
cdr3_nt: TGTGCCAGCAGCGCACAGGGGTCTACTAACTATGGCTACACCTTC
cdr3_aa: CASSAQGSTNYGYTF

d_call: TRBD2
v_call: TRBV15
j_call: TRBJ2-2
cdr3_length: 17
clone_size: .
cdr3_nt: TGTGCCACCAGCAGAGATCCCTCTAGCGGGGGGTCCGGGGAGCTGTTTTTT
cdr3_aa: CATSRDPSSGGSGELFF

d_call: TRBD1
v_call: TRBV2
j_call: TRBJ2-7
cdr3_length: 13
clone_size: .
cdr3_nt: TGTGCCAGCAGCCGGGACAGTTCCTACGAGCAGTACTTC
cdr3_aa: CASSRDSSYEQYF

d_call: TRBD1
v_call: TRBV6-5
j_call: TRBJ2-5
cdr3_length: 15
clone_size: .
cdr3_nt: TGTGCCAGCAGCCGACAGGGAAAAGTCCAAGAGACCCAGTACTTC
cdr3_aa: CASSRQGKVQETQYF

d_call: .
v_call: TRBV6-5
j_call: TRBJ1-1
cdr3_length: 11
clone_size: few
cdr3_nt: TGTGCCAGCAGTCCCGGGAGGAGAGCTTTCTTT
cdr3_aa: CASSPGRRAFF

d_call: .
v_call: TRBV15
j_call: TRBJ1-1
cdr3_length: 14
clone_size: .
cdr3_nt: TGTGCCACCAGCAGAGATCAGGTGAACACTGAAGCTTTCTTT
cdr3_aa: CATSRDQVNTEAFF

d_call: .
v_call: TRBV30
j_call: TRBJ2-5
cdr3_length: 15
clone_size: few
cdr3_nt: TGTGCCTGGAGCGGCCCGAGCCACCCCAGGGAGACCCAGTACTTC
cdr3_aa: CAWSGPSHPRETQYF

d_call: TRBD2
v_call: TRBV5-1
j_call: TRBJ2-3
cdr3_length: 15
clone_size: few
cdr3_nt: TGCGCCAGCAGCTTGGCGGCTAGCGGCGTAGATACGCAGTATTTT
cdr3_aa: CASSLAASGVDTQYF

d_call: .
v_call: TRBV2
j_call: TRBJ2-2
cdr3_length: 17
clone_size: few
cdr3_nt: TGTGCCAGCAAAATAGACGAGCGGTCCTCGAACACCGGGGAGCTGTTTTTT
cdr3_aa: CASKIDERSSNTGELFF

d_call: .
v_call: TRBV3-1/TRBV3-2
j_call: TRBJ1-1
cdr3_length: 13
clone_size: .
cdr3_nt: TGTGCCAGCAGCCAGGCTACTCGAGGGAGGGCTTTCTTT
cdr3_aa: CASSQATRGRAFF

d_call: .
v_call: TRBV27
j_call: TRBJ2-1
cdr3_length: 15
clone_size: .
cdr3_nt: TGTGCCAGCAGTTTATGGGCCGCTAGCTTCAATGAGCAGTTCTTC
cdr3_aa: CASSLWAASFNEQFF

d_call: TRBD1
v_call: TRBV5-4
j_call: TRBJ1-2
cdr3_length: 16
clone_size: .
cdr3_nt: TGTGCCAGCAGCCCCGGGACAGCTGCTTTTAACTATGGCTACACCTTC
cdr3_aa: CASSPGTAAFNYGYTF

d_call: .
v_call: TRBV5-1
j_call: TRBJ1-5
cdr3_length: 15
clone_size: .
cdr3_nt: TGCGCCAGCAGCTTGTTGGGGGGGCGCGGTCAGCCCCAGCATTTT
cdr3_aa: CASSLLGGRGQPQHF

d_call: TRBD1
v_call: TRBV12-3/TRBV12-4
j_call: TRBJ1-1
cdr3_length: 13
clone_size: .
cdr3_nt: TGTGCCAGCAGTTTGGGACAGGGCGCTGAAGCTTTCTTT
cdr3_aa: CASSLGQGAEAFF

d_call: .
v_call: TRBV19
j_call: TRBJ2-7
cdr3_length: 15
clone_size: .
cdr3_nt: TGTGCCAGTAGTAAACCCCGTGGGCAGGACTACGAGCAGTACTTC
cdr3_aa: CASSKPRGQDYEQYF

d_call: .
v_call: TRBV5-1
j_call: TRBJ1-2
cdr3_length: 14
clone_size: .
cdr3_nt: TGCGCCAGCAGCACGACCCGGACAGCGGATGGCTACACCTTC
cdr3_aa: CASSTTRTADGYTF

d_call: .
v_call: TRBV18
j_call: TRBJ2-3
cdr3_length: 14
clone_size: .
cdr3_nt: TGTGCCAGCTCACCCCGTGAGGGCTCAGATACGCAGTATTTT
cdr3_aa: CASSPREGSDTQYF

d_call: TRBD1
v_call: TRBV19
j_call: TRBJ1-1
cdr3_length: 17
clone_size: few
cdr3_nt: TGTGCCAGTAGTATATCCCGGGACAGCCCAGAGGGCACTGAAGCTTTCTTT
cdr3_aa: CASSISRDSPEGTEAFF

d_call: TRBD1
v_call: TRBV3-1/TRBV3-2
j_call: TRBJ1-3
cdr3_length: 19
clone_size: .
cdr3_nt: TGTGCCAGCAGCCAAGGCCCCATGTCGCACAGGGGGAGTGAAAACACCATATATTTT
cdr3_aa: CASSQGPMSHRGSENTIYF

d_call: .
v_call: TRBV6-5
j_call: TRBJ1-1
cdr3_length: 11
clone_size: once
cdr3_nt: TGTGCCAGCAGTCGCGGGCCTGAAGCTTTCTTT
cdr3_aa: CASSRGPEAFF